Given below is one T cell receptor (beta chain) in context. The study recruited people aged roughly 18 to 95 years across roughly 25 US areas. The table came from immunoSEQ multiplex PCR; TCRdb's copy has only in-frame clones and leaves some out. Of 290,000 or so clones detected, roughly 90% appear once; the ten largest clones hold roughly 4.3%. The data belong to a study of blood T cell repertoires in COVID-19. About the research overall: Sources were T cells, B-cell-depleted T cells, or PBMCs; the material itself was cDNA or gDNA.

Germline-derived CDR1 and CDR2 are ENHRY and SYGVKD. The CDR3 spans 15 residues. V lost 4 bases to trimming and J lost 1 base, with 14 bases between them. The sequenced sample consisted of PBMCs or T cells enriched from blood (not recorded which). V is TRBV10-3 and J is TRBJ2-7; D not certain. This clonotype originated in a woman under 30 with acute COVID-19. CDR3 residues: CAISVRQAPSYEQYF. The DNA for the CDR3 is TGTGCCATCAGTGTCCGGCAGGCCCCTTCCTACGAGCAGTACTTC.